The 15 T cell receptor beta chains below come from one sample, sequenced in a study of blood T cell repertoires in COVID-19. Libraries were prepared by immunoSEQ multiplex PCR; TCRdb keeps only in-frame clonotypes and omits some of them. The sample lists approximately 250,000 clones; roughly 91% were seen once. The sample comprised peripheral blood. These receptors all come from a man between 25 and 39 years old with COVID-19, enrolled during active disease.

The rearrangement joins TRBV29-1 to TRBJ2-7; tentative D call: TRBD1 (5 bases). V gave up 7 bases and J gave up 2 bases, with 12 bases separating them. Germline CDR1 and CDR2: SQVTM and ANQGSEA. CDR3 length equals 12 residues. The CDR3 DNA reads TGCAGCGCCGGACACCTCACCTACGAGCAGTACTTC. Protein sequence: CSAGHLTYEQYF.

The J gene is TRBJ1-4, the V gene TRBV19; D may be TRBD1 (6 bases). V lost 1 base to trimming and J lost 5 bases, with 11 bases between them. The CDR3 totals 15 residues. Germline V gene sequence: CDR1 LNHDA, CDR2 SQIVND (reference sequence). The CDR3, as DNA: TGTGCCAGTAGTATAGGGACAGAGAGAAATGAAAAACTGTTTTTT. Its protein product is CASSIGTERNEKLFF.

This clone was seen only once. V gene TRBV6-5 combines with J gene TRBJ2-2; 9 nucleotides align to TRBD1. Trimming at V came to 4 bases and at J to 4 bases, leaving 7 bases not matched to a gene. Germline lookup yields CDR1 MNHEY and CDR2 SVGAGI. The CDR3 contains 16 residues. The CDR3 DNA follows: TGTGCCAGCAGTTCGGACAGGGGAGTTCCCACCGGGGAGCTGTTTTTT. Amino acids: CASSSDRGVPTGELFF.

V usage is TRBV11-1 and J usage is TRBJ2-1; 8 bases match TRBD1. The J segment lost 6 bases and the V segment lost 2 bases, leaving 3 bases of the junction unmatched. Germline V lookup: CDR1 SGHAT, CDR2 FQDESV (reference sequence). This CDR3 comprises 14 residues. CDR3 residues: CASSLNTGGNEQFF. DNA for the CDR3: TGTGCCAGCAGCTTAAACACAGGGGGCAATGAGCAGTTCTTC.

The V call is TRBV21-1, the J call TRBJ1-5; the table's D call TRBD1 went unverified against the DNA. TRBV21-1 is reported as a pseudogene. CDR3 size: 16 residues. Here the CDR3 DNA reads TGTGCCAGCAGCAAAACCGAGGACAGCGTTCATCAGCCCCAGCATTTT. Translating gives CASSKTEDSVHQPQHF.

Concerning this clone itself: This CDR3 is also generated by other DNA sequences in the sample. The CDR3 region has the DNA TGTGCCAGCAGTGAAAGGACTAGCGGGGGATACAATGAGCAGTTCTTC. It codes for CASSERTSGGYNEQFF. J is TRBJ2-1 and V is TRBV6-1; TRBD2 matches 13 bases. The CDR3 extends over 16 amino acids. Trimming at V came to 2 bases and at J to 4 bases, leaving 2 bases not matched to a gene. Per germline, CDR1 MNHNS and CDR2 SASEGT.

The count of this clone is one. The chain uses TRBV5-1 and TRBJ2-3, with 9 bases that match TRBD2. CDR3 size: 16 residues. Germline lookup yields CDR1 SGHRS and CDR2 YFSETQ. Trimming removed 1 base from V and 1 base from J; junction bases left unmatched: 4. This CDR3 is CASSLSSGAGTDTQYF. The CDR3, as DNA: TGCGCCAGCAGCTTGTCTAGCGGGGCCGGCACAGATACGCAGTATTTT. The full variable domain, in which reference TRBV5-1 and TRBJ2-3 provide the parts outside the CDR3, is KAGVTQTPRYLIKTRGQQVTLSCSPISGHRSVSWYQQTPGQGLQFLFEYFSETQRNKGNFPGRFSGRQFSNSRSEMNVSTLELGDSALYLCASSLSSGAGTDTQYFGPGTRLTVL.

The chain has TRBV18 and TRBJ2-7, with a weak D call TRBD1 (5 bases). The ends were cut back, 0 bases at V and 4 bases at J, with 10 bases in the middle. This CDR3 is 14 amino acids long. The germline V gene encodes CDR1 KGHSH and CDR2 LQKENI. CDR3 sequence reads: CASSPPSRVYEQYF. The CDR3 region has the DNA TGTGCCAGCTCACCACCTAGCAGGGTATACGAGCAGTACTTC.

The CDR3 sequence is CASRRRQGAYEQYF. CDR3 nucleotide sequence: TGTGCCAGCAGGCGGAGACAGGGGGCCTACGAGCAGTACTTC. This chain uses TRBV19 with TRBJ2-7; 9 bases are a match to TRBD1. Germline lookup yields CDR1 LNHDA and CDR2 SQIVND (reference sequence). The CDR3 is 14 amino acids. V shed 9 bases and J 2 bases; nucleotides not matched to a gene: 8.

This clone has just one count. The rearrangement links TRBV6-1 to TRBJ2-2; 9 bases map to TRBD2. Germline V CDR1 and CDR2: MNHNS, SASEGT. V was pared by 3 bases and J by 3 bases, with 8 bases of the junction left unmatched. This CDR3 is built from 17 residues. The chain's CDR3 is CASSDGAGGGDTGELFF. Written as DNA, the CDR3 is TGTGCCAGCAGTGATGGGGCAGGCGGGGGGGACACCGGGGAGCTGTTTTTT.

V usage is TRBV19 and J usage is TRBJ1-5; D ambiguous. CDR1 is LNHDA and CDR2 is SQIVND in the germline V gene (reference sequence). Trimming left V 3 bases short and J 0 bases short, with 12 bases between. The CDR3 is 16 amino acids. CDR3: CASSIHGRHSNQPQHF. CDR3 nucleotides: TGTGCCAGTAGTATCCACGGCAGACATAGCAATCAGCCCCAGCATTTT.

The V gene is TRBV5-1, the J gene TRBJ1-1; TRBD1 is a possible D gene (5 bases). The germline V gene encodes CDR1 SGHRS and CDR2 YFSETQ. The CDR3 length is 15 residues. Trimming pared 2 bases from V and 1 base from J, leaving 12 bases between. The CDR3: CASSLWGGANTEAFF. In DNA, the CDR3 is TGCGCCAGCAGCTTATGGGGAGGGGCGAACACTGAAGCTTTCTTT.

The chain joins TRBV11-2 to TRBJ2-7; 11 bases line up with TRBD1. CDR3 length: 14 residues. Trimming cost V 5 bases and J 2 bases; bases outside gene matches: 2. Germline CDR1 SGHAT, CDR2 FQNNGV. The CDR3: CASSRDRGAYEQYF. The CDR3 DNA sequence: TGTGCCAGCAGCCGGGACAGGGGGGCCTACGAGCAGTACTTC.

The sample holds a few counts of this clone. The genes are TRBV3-1 (or the pseudogene TRBV3-2) and TRBJ1-2; D is possibly TRBD1 (5 bases). Trimming left V 4 bases short and J 3 bases short, with 12 bases between. The V gene's germline CDR1 is LGHDT and CDR2 YNNKEL (reference sequence). The CDR3 is 14 residues long. The CDR3 DNA follows: TGTGCCAGCAGCCCCCTAGGGGAGGACTATGGCTACACCTTC. It translates to CASSPLGEDYGYTF.

The chain couples TRBV30 to TRBJ1-2, with D possibly matching TRBD1 (6 bases). V lost 2 bases and J 5 bases, leaving 15 bases between the germline ends. Germline V gene lookup returns CDR1 GTSNPN and CDR2 SVGIG (reference sequence). This CDR3 comprises 14 residues. DNA of the CDR3: TGTGCCTGGAGTACAGGACAGTTCGCTTATGGCTACACCTTC. Its protein product is CAWSTGQFAYGYTF.